This T cell receptor (beta chain) is from a study of blood T cell repertoires in COVID-19. About the study: Collection of acute and convalescent COVID-19 samples took place in the United States, Italy and Spain. From T cells, B-cell-depleted T cells, or PBMCs came the material, which was cDNA or gDNA.

Per the study methods: Using reference gene primer amplification, nucleated cell counts were estimated. Libraries were prepared by immunoSEQ multiplex PCR; TCRdb keeps only in-frame clonotypes and omits some of them. For V, J and clone size, that table is used; D and trimming come from the DNA. The sample includes approximately 430,000 clones, roughly 85% of them seen just once. The length of the CDR3 is 16 residues. Germline values: CDR1 MGHRA, CDR2 YSYEKL. V lost 1 base, J lost 4 bases, and 14 bases lay in between. The chain has TRBV4-1 and TRBJ2-1; TRBD2 is a possible D gene (5 bases). The TCR was taken from a woman in her twenties or thirties with active or convalescent COVID-19. The specimen sequenced was peripheral blood. The CDR3 DNA follows: TGCGCCAGCAGCCAAGGGAGCGGACCCCAATACAATGAGCAGTTCTTC. Translated, it gives CASSQGSGPQYNEQFF.